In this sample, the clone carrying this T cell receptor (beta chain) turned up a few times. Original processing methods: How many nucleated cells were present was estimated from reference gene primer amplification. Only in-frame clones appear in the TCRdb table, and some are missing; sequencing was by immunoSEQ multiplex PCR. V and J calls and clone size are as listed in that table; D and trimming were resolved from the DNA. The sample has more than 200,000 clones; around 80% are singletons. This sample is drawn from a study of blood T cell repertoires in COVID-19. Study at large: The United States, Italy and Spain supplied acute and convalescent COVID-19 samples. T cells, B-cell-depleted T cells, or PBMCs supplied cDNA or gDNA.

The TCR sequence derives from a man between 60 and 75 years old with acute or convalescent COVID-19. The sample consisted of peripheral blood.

CDR3 amino acids: CASPKTLGGTEAFF. CDR3 bases: TGTGCCAGCCCAAAGACACTGGGAGGGACTGAAGCTTTCTTT. The chain carries TRBV6-5 and TRBJ1-1, with D unclear. This CDR3 contains 14 residues. Deletions cut 8 bases from V and 5 bases from J, with 18 bases between. Germline V gene lookup returns CDR1 MNHEY and CDR2 SVGAGI.